These 9 T cell receptor beta chains were sequenced from one sample in a study of PD-1 blockade in classical Hodgkin lymphoma. Profiling relied on immunoSEQ multiplex PCR, and the TCRdb table lists in-frame clones only, not all of them. This table has about 20,000 clones, nearly 75% appearing once. The patients all showed relapse after autologous stem cell transplantation, while their brentuximab vedotin exposure varied. The sequences come from peripheral blood mononuclear cells (PBMCs), collected before the second cycle of nivolumab. The receptors here all came from a human donor with classical Hodgkin lymphoma.

This clone was picked up one time. The chain has TRBV7-2 and TRBJ2-1; 11 bases match TRBD2. The CDR3 has 19 amino acids. The J segment lost 7 bases and the V segment lost 3 bases, leaving 17 bases of the junction unmatched. Germline V CDR1 and CDR2: SGHTA, FQGNSA. The CDR3 DNA reads TGTGCCAGCAGCTTTGATCTAGCGGGAGGCCCGTGGGGGACGAATGAGCAGTTCTTC. Translated, it gives CASSFDLAGGPWGTNEQFF. The whole variable domain, filled in from reference TRBV7-2 and TRBJ2-1, reads GAGVSQSPSNKVTEKGKDVELRCDPISGHTALYWYRQSLGQGLEFLIYFQGNSAPDKSGLPSDRFSAERTGGSVSTLTIQRTQQEDSAVYLCASSFDLAGGPWGTNEQFFGPGTRLTVL.

The V call is TRBV2, the J call TRBJ2-5, with D unclear. V dropped 1 base and J dropped 2 bases, with 17 bases sitting between them. Germline CDR1 SNHLY, CDR2 FYNNEI. The length of the CDR3 is 17 residues. CDR3 residues: CASSEVTPLLLQETQYF. In DNA, the CDR3 is TGTGCCAGCAGTGAAGTGACGCCCCTGCTCCTACAAGAGACCCAGTACTTC.

This sequence joins TRBV4-2 and TRBJ2-7; 8 nucleotides agree with TRBD2. The length of the CDR3 is 16 residues. CDR1 is LGHNA and CDR2 is YNFKEQ in the germline V gene. V trimming: 0 bases; J trimming: 1 base; junction bases outside the gene matches: 5. This chain's CDR3 is CASSQDWPGGSYEQYF. DNA of the CDR3: TGTGCCAGCAGCCAAGATTGGCCGGGAGGGTCCTACGAGCAGTACTTC.

The J gene is TRBJ2-1, the V gene TRBV27, with 7 bases identical to TRBD1. Germline CDR1 reads MNHEY; CDR2 reads SMNVEV (reference sequence). Unmatched junction bases numbered 6, after V lost 4 bases and J lost 0 bases. This CDR3 is built from 16 residues. The CDR3: CASSSGTASSYNEQFF. CDR3 nucleotide sequence: TGTGCCAGCAGTTCTGGGACAGCATCCTCCTACAATGAGCAGTTCTTC.

This chain links TRBV18 with TRBJ2-7, with a weak D call TRBD1 (6 bases). Germline lookup yields CDR1 KGHSH and CDR2 LQKENI. V was pared by 6 bases and J by 3 bases, with 12 bases between. The CDR3 is made up of 13 amino acids. This chain's CDR3 is CASSSVQGYEQYF. In nucleotides, the CDR3 is TGTGCCAGCTCTTCGGTACAGGGCTACGAGCAGTACTTC. Full variable domain (remainder filled in from reference TRBV18 and TRBJ2-7): NAGVMQNPRHLVRRRGQEARLRCSPMKGHSHVYWYRQLPEEGLKFMVYLQKENIIDESGMPKERFSAEFPKEGPSILRIQQVVRGDSAAYFCASSSVQGYEQYFGPGTRLTVT.

This chain uses TRBV19 with TRBJ2-6; a possible D gene is TRBD2 (5 bases). V dropped 1 base and J dropped 0 bases, with 7 bases sitting between them. Germline V gene sequence: CDR1 LNHDA, CDR2 SQIVND (reference sequence). This CDR3 is built from 16 residues. For the CDR3, the DNA is TGTGCCAGTAGTATAGGTCGGGGCTCTGGGGCCAACGTCCTGACTTTC. This codes for CASSIGRGSGANVLTF.

The J gene is TRBJ1-2, the V gene TRBV18; D unresolved. V lost 8 bases to trimming and J lost 7 bases, with 20 bases between them. CDR1 and CDR2 (germline): KGHSH, LQKENI. CDR3 length: 14 residues. CDR3 in amino acids: CASAPRESLSGYTF. CDR3 nucleotides: TGTGCCAGCGCGCCCCGAGAGTCCCTAAGTGGCTACACCTTC. The complete variable domain, with remaining parts taken from reference TRBV18 and TRBJ1-2, reads NAGVMQNPRHLVRRRGQEARLRCSPMKGHSHVYWYRQLPEEGLKFMVYLQKENIIDESGMPKERFSAEFPKEGPSILRIQQVVRGDSAAYFCASAPRESLSGYTFGSGTRLTVV.

The rearrangement uses TRBV30 and TRBJ1-3; D remains ambiguous. V was trimmed by 0 bases and J by 0 bases, leaving 6 bases between them. CDR1 GTSNPN and CDR2 SVGIG come from the germline V gene (reference sequence). CDR3 length equals 14 residues. CDR3 sequence (DNA): TGTGCCTGGAGTGTTGGCAACTCTGGAAACACCATATATTTT. Protein product: CAWSVGNSGNTIYF.

J is TRBJ1-1 and V is TRBV10-1, with D uncertain. Trimming took off 4 bases at V and 1 base at J, with 7 bases between the two ends. The CDR3 sequence is 13 residues long. Germline CDR1 WNHNN, CDR2 SYGVQD (reference sequence). The CDR3 here is CASSVMGNTEAFF. DNA for the CDR3: TGCGCCAGCAGTGTTATGGGGAACACTGAAGCTTTCTTT.